The clone carrying this T cell receptor (beta chain) has at least ten counts. Trimming stripped 3 bases from V and 3 bases from J, with 9 bases between. Per germline, CDR1 SGHTA and CDR2 FQGTGA. This CDR3 region has 13 residues. TCR beta CDR3 regions were amplified from RNA. First-round RT-PCR of the TCR CDR3 relied on the HTBI primer set. A single record per CDR3 protein comes from TCRdb applying MiXCR to the multiplex PCR reads. The sample shows hundreds of thousands of distinct CDR3 sequences, about two fifths of them seen only once. The data belong to a study of T cells in Graves' hyperthyroidism and ophthalmopathy.

The gene calls are TRBV7-3 and TRBJ2-7, with D perhaps TRBD1 (6 bases). This clonotype was obtained from a man between 18 and 35 years old with Graves' hyperthyroidism. Input material: blood. The CDR3 DNA reads TGTGCCAGCAGCTTGAACAGGGACTACGAGCAGTACTTC. This gives the protein CASSLNRDYEQYF.